This T cell receptor (beta chain) was retrieved from a study of human versus mouse CDR3 diversity and MHC coevolution. Per the germline V gene, CDR1 is SGHTA and CDR2 is FQGTGA. Trimming took 1 base from V and 2 from J, leaving 13 bases between them. The CDR3 covers 16 residues. Profiling relied on immunoSEQ multiplex PCR, and the TCRdb table lists in-frame clones only, not all of them. The profile covers some 80,000 clones, with 80% to 95% appearing a single time and over 0.12% taken by the ten largest. This receptor was taken from a person aged 30 to 70 in good health. The sample was naive CD4+ T cells from blood. Subset denoted: CD45RO-negative CD62L-positive naive CD4 T cells. The V gene is TRBV7-3, the J gene TRBJ2-3; D might be TRBD1 (5 bases). This chain's CDR3 is CASSLIGSGATDTQYF. The CDR3 bases are TGTGCCAGCAGCTTAATAGGGTCTGGGGCCACAGATACGCAGTATTTT.